The 23 T cell receptor beta chains reported below all come from one sample, sequenced in a study of blood T cell repertoires in COVID-19. Assay used: immunoSEQ multiplex PCR; TCRdb lists only in-frame clones, some missing. Of under 200,000 clones listed, about 85% are singletons. Sequenced: peripheral blood. The receptors here all came from an elderly woman with acute or convalescent COVID-19.

The chain joins TRBV9 to TRBJ1-3; D unresolved. This CDR3 region has 13 residues. V lost 3 bases and J 2 bases, leaving 6 bases between the germline ends. From germline, CDR1 is SGDLS and CDR2 YYNGEE. CDR3 sequence reads: CASSGPAGNTIYF. For the CDR3, the DNA is TGTGCCAGCAGCGGGCCAGCTGGAAACACCATATATTTT.

The chain is built from TRBV2 and TRBJ1-2; maybe TRBD1 (5 bases). Germline-derived CDR1 and CDR2 are SNHLY and FYNNEI. CDR3 length equals 13 residues. V dropped 3 bases and J dropped 4 bases, with 9 bases sitting between them. For the CDR3, the DNA is TGTGCCAGCAGTGATCAGGGTATCTATGGCTACACCTTC. Translating it yields CASSDQGIYGYTF.

By share of the sample, this clone is medium-sized. The CDR3 sequence: CASSLPLWGLTQHF. The CDR3 DNA sequence: TGTGCCAGCAGCCTCCCCTTATGGGGCCTGACCCAGCATTTT. This sequence joins TRBV28 and TRBJ1-5, with D perhaps TRBD1 (5 bases). The CDR3 extends over 14 amino acids. CDR1 is MDHEN, CDR2 SYDVKM, per germline. Trimming took off 6 bases at V and 11 bases at J, with 20 bases between the two ends. Looking up the rest from reference TRBV28 and TRBJ1-5 gives the full variable domain: DVKVTQSSRYLVKRTGEKVFLECVQDMDHENMFWYRQDPGLGLRLIYFSYDVKMKEKGDIPEGYSVSREKKERFSLILESASTNQTSMYLCASSLPLWGLTQHFGDGTRLSIL.

The V and J genes are TRBV10-2 and TRBJ2-3; tentative D call: TRBD2 (7 bases). Germline CDR1 and CDR2: WSHSY and SAAADI. The V and J ends lost 4 bases and 1 base respectively, with 15 bases between them. The CDR3 loop spans 16 amino acids. This CDR3 is CASSGWGGPGTDTQYF. In DNA form, the CDR3 reads TGCGCCAGCAGTGGGTGGGGGGGCCCTGGCACAGATACGCAGTATTTT.

This chain links TRBV3-1 (or the pseudogene TRBV3-2) with TRBJ2-3; maybe TRBD2 (6 bases). Looked up from germline, CDR1 is LGHDT and CDR2 is YNNKEL (reference sequence). V was trimmed by 3 bases and J by 6 bases, leaving 13 bases between them. This CDR3 has 14 amino acids. In DNA, the CDR3 is TGTGCCAGCAGCCAGACTGGAGGGTGGGATACGCAGTATTTT. This translates into CASSQTGGWDTQYF.

The chain couples TRBV18 to TRBJ1-1, with a weak D call TRBD1 (5 bases). Germline CDR1 and CDR2: KGHSH and LQKENI. Trimming pared 2 bases from V and 0 bases from J, leaving 13 bases between. The CDR3 totals 16 residues. The CDR3 coding sequence is TGTGCCAGCTCACCAAACCTGATAGGGGTGAACACTGAAGCTTTCTTT. Translating it yields CASSPNLIGVNTEAFF. Based on the CDR3 plus reference TRBV18 and TRBJ1-1, the full variable domain is NAGVMQNPRHLVRRRGQEARLRCSPMKGHSHVYWYRQLPEEGLKFMVYLQKENIIDESGMPKERFSAEFPKEGPSILRIQQVVRGDSAAYFCASSPNLIGVNTEAFFGQGTRLTVV.

The table lists this clone with a count of one. The chain employs TRBV5-1 and TRBJ2-2; D gene unclear. CDR3 length: 13 amino acids. The germline gives CDR1 SGHRS, CDR2 YFSETQ. Deletions cut 0 bases from V and 5 bases from J, with 5 bases between. Here the CDR3 DNA reads TGCGCCAGCAGCTTGGTTCCTACCGGGGAGCTGTTTTTT. Its protein product is CASSLVPTGELFF. The full variable domain, with the rest looked up from reference TRBV5-1 and TRBJ2-2, is KAGVTQTPRYLIKTRGQQVTLSCSPISGHRSVSWYQQTPGQGLQFLFEYFSETQRNKGNFPGRFSGRQFSNSRSEMNVSTLELGDSALYLCASSLVPTGELFFGEGSRLTVL.

V usage is TRBV2 and J usage is TRBJ2-1; D is unresolved. The germline CDR1 and CDR2 sequences are SNHLY and FYNNEI. The CDR3 sequence is 13 residues long. Trimming stripped 4 bases from V and 4 bases from J, with 8 bases between. CDR3 sequence: CASSVQSYNEQFF. The CDR3 DNA follows: TGTGCCAGCAGTGTGCAGTCTTACAATGAGCAGTTCTTC.

This CDR3 is CASSTIRTGGTGELFF. In DNA form, the CDR3 reads TGTGCCAGCTCAACGATCCGAACAGGGGGTACCGGGGAGCTGTTTTTT. This sequence joins TRBV18 and TRBJ2-2, with TRBD1 matching 8 bases. This CDR3 has 16 residues. CDR1 and CDR2 from the germline V gene are KGHSH and LQKENI. The J segment lost 5 bases and the V segment lost 5 bases, leaving 10 bases of the junction unmatched.

This clone was detected only a few times. This chain joins TRBV12-5 and TRBJ1-2; TRBD1 might be the D (6 bases). This CDR3 has 15 residues. Trimming stripped 1 base from V and 0 bases from J, with 9 bases between. Germline CDR1 LGHNT, CDR2 FRNRAP. The DNA of the CDR3 is TGTGCTAGTGGTTTGGGGACAGCTACTAACTATGGCTACACCTTC. This translates into CASGLGTATNYGYTF.

The table lists this clone with a count of one. The chain employs TRBV18 and TRBJ1-2; 9 bases are a match to TRBD1. This CDR3 has 14 residues. The germline gives CDR1 KGHSH, CDR2 LQKENI. Trimming took 0 bases from V and 7 from J; bases not matched to a gene: 3. In DNA, the CDR3 is TGTGCCAGCTCACCACCGGGACAGGGATTTGGCTACACCTTC. This codes for CASSPPGQGFGYTF. The full variable domain, rest sourced from reference TRBV18 and TRBJ1-2, is NAGVMQNPRHLVRRRGQEARLRCSPMKGHSHVYWYRQLPEEGLKFMVYLQKENIIDESGMPKERFSAEFPKEGPSILRIQQVVRGDSAAYFCASSPPGQGFGYTFGSGTRLTVV.

The rearrangement uses TRBV5-1 and TRBJ2-7, with a possible D match to TRBD1 (5 bases). This CDR3 contains 18 residues. Germline CDR1 reads SGHRS; CDR2 reads YFSETQ. With 2 bases removed from V and 2 bases from J, the gap between germline ends came to 23 bases. As DNA, the CDR3 is TGCGCCAGCAGCTTAAGACAGTCGGTTTTCGACAAAGCCTACGAGCAGTACTTC. Translation: CASSLRQSVFDKAYEQYF.

The chain links TRBV6-4 to TRBJ1-2; D possibly corresponds to TRBD1 (5 bases). This CDR3 spans 13 amino acids. Germline CDR1 reads MRHNA; CDR2 reads SNTAGT. V lost 0 bases and J 8 bases, leaving 10 bases between the germline ends. The CDR3 DNA sequence: TGTGCCAGCAGTGACTCAAGGAGGGGCGGCTACACCTTC. As protein: CASSDSRRGGYTF.

The CDR3 nucleotides are TGTGCCAGCAGGCCCGGGACTTTTGAAAAACTGTTTTTT. Amino acid sequence: CASRPGTFEKLFF. The chain employs TRBV7-2 and TRBJ1-4, with a possible D match to TRBD1 (5 bases). Germline CDR1 reads SGHTA; CDR2 reads FQGNSA. Trimming removed 6 bases at V and 7 bases at J, with 12 bases between. There are 13 residues in the CDR3.

The chain couples TRBV19 to TRBJ1-2, with no clear D. CDR3 length equals 13 residues. Trimming stripped 9 bases from V and 5 bases from J, with 16 bases between. Germline V gene sequence: CDR1 LNHDA, CDR2 SQIVND (reference sequence). CDR3 in DNA: TGTGCCAGCCGCGTTAAAACCCCATATGGCTACACCTTC. It specifies CASRVKTPYGYTF.

This sequence joins TRBV6-1 and TRBJ1-2; 7 nucleotides agree with TRBD1. V was pared by 3 bases and J by 3 bases, with 10 bases of the junction left unmatched. The CDR3 length is 16 residues. Germline V gives CDR1 MNHNS, CDR2 SASEGT. In DNA form, the CDR3 reads TGTGCCAGCAGTGACCAGTACAGGGGTCGCGACTATGGCTACACCTTC. It yields the protein CASSDQYRGRDYGYTF.

The J gene is TRBJ2-7, the V gene TRBV11-2; D not resolved. From germline, CDR1 is SGHAT and CDR2 FQNNGV. Trimming took off 1 base at V and 2 bases at J, with 12 bases between the two ends. The CDR3 loop spans 15 amino acids. In DNA, the CDR3 is TGTGCCAGCAGCTTAGTAAGCTCTACGGCCTACGAGCAGTACTTC. Translation gives CASSLVSSTAYEQYF.

The CDR3 DNA sequence: TGTGCCAGCAGTTTATTGGACAGGGGAGTCCACTTT. Protein product: CASSLLDRGVHF. This chain joins TRBV28 and TRBJ1-6; 9 bases align to TRBD1. The CDR3 runs 12 residues. CDR1 is MDHEN, CDR2 SYDVKM, per germline. V lost 1 base, J lost 17 bases, and 3 bases stayed unmatched. Filled out from reference TRBV28 and TRBJ1-6, the complete variable domain reads DVKVTQSSRYLVKRTGEKVFLECVQDMDHENMFWYRQDPGLGLRLIYFSYDVKMKEKGDIPEGYSVSREKKERFSLILESASTNQTSMYLCASSLLDRGVHFGNGTRLTVT.

The chain recombines TRBV1 with TRBJ2-4; no DNA check was done on the table's D call, TRBD2. TRBV1 is reported as a pseudogene. The CDR3 totals 17 residues. DNA of the CDR3: TGCACCAGCAGCCAAGACTTAGCGGGAGTGGGCAAAAACATTCAGTACTTC. This encodes CTSSQDLAGVGKNIQYF.

V is TRBV7-9 and J is TRBJ2-7, with a tentative D call TRBD1 (6 bases). Trimming left V 7 bases short and J 0 bases short, with 13 bases between. Germline loops: CDR1 SEHNR, CDR2 FQNEAQ (reference sequence). This CDR3 has 14 amino acids. In DNA, the CDR3 is TGTGCCAGCAATGGCCAGGGGAGCTCCTACGAGCAGTACTTC. It yields the protein CASNGQGSSYEQYF.

The chain is built from TRBV28 and TRBJ1-4; tentative D call: TRBD1 (6 bases). The CDR3 is 13 amino acids. Trimming removed 9 bases at V and 4 bases at J, with 12 bases between. Germline lookup yields CDR1 MDHEN and CDR2 SYDVKM. CDR3 nucleotides: TGTGCCAGTGAGACAGGCCTTAATGAAAAACTGTTTTTT. It translates to CASETGLNEKLFF. Variable domain in full (rest from reference TRBV28 and TRBJ1-4): DVKVTQSSRYLVKRTGEKVFLECVQDMDHENMFWYRQDPGLGLRLIYFSYDVKMKEKGDIPEGYSVSREKKERFSLILESASTNQTSMYLCASETGLNEKLFFGSGTQLSVL.

This chain connects TRBV9 to TRBJ1-1; D is unresolved. CDR1 and CDR2 from the germline V gene are SGDLS and YYNGEE. V was pared by 1 base and J by 4 bases, with 11 bases between. The length of the CDR3 is 14 residues. CDR3 protein: CASSVLDRGTEAFF. The CDR3 nucleotides read TGTGCCAGCAGCGTACTCGACCGGGGCACTGAAGCTTTCTTT.

The table lists this clone with a count of one. V and J are TRBV5-4 and TRBJ2-5; D not certain. V lost 5 bases and J lost 5, with 16 bases in between. Germline V gene sequence: CDR1 SGHNT, CDR2 YYREEE (reference sequence). The CDR3 runs 14 residues. CDR3: CASSTKSGGETQYF. Written as DNA, the CDR3 is TGTGCCAGCAGTACGAAGTCGGGTGGTGAGACCCAGTACTTC. Variable domain in full (rest from reference TRBV5-4 and TRBJ2-5): ETGVTQSPTHLIKTRGQQVTLRCSSQSGHNTVSWYQQALGQGPQFIFQYYREEENGRGNFPPRFSGLQFPNYSSELNVNALELDDSALYLCASSTKSGGETQYFGPGTRLLVL.